The clone carrying this T cell receptor (beta chain) was found many times. Germline V gives CDR1 SGHRS, CDR2 YFSETQ. The CDR3 is 15 amino acids. Trimming removed 5 bases at V and 0 bases at J, with 9 bases between. These data are taken from a study of T-cell reconstitution after alpha-beta-depleted transplantation in children. Construction of the TCRbeta library involved unique molecular identifiers. TCRdb reprocessed the PCR reads with MiXCR, giving one entry per CDR3 protein. The sample consists of about 290,000 distinct CDR3 sequences, around 9.1% of them appearing once. The sequence was obtained from a boy under three years old with acute myeloid leukemia, due to receive a stem cell transplant. The chain has TRBV5-1 and TRBJ2-6; no firm D call. This specimen was PBMCs, taken before TCRalphabeta/CD19-depleted stem cell transplant. The CDR3 reads CASRLRFSGANVLTF. In DNA, the CDR3 is TGCGCCAGCAGGCTCAGATTCTCTGGGGCCAACGTCCTGACTTTC. The full variable domain, its missing parts supplied by reference TRBV5-1 and TRBJ2-6, is KAGVTQTPRYLIKTRGQQVTLSCSPISGHRSVSWYQQTPGQGLQFLFEYFSETQRNKGNFPGRFSGRQFSNSRSEMNVSTLELGDSALYLCASRLRFSGANVLTFGAGSRLTVL.